Listed below are T cell receptor beta chains from one sample, sequenced in a study of T cell repertoires in cytomegalovirus infection. From the reads, TCRdb called clonotypes with MiXCR, one entry per CDR3 protein. This sample has over 200,000 distinct CDR3 sequences, with roughly 15% found just once. Sequencing was carried out using PBMCs. These receptors all stem from a human donor in good health (CMV status not recorded). Some clones in this sample may be carry-over from other donors' samples. CDR3s include the opening cysteine and the closing phenylalanine or tryptophan. A row's size may be missing; if present it is once, few, many or a size class.

TRBJ2-3,TRBV29-1,-,CSVEGSHREADTQYF
TRBJ1-3,TRBV11-2,few,CASSAEASGNTIYF
TRBJ2-5,TRBV7-9,many,CASSFFSGRALETQYF
TRBJ2-3,TRBV11-2,many,CASLAHTDTQYF
TRBJ1-2,TRBV28,many,CATGDYGYTF
TRBJ2-5,TRBV20-1,-,CSATHSGAGGQETQYF
TRBJ1-1,TRBV20-1,-,CSAGSGNTEAFF
TRBJ1-1,TRBV7-9,few,CASSLDRLGGMNTEAFF
TRBJ2-3,TRBV2,-,CASRGLSPTDTQYF
TRBJ1-5,TRBV12-5,many,CASATQGAHQPQHF
TRBJ2-5,TRBV6-2/TRBV6-3,few,CASKGLVVGGETQYF
TRBJ1-1,TRBV5-6,-,CASSNTGGSTEVFF
TRBJ2-1,TRBV19,-,CASRRRGVHNEQFF
TRBJ2-7,TRBV7-6,many,CASPGHRYEQYF
TRBJ1-1,TRBV14,many,CASRPTGLNTEAFF
TRBJ2-1,TRBV11-2,-,CASSPSGGPTYNEQFF
TRBJ1-2,TRBV7-6,-,CASSPPEGVYGYTF
TRBJ1-5,TRBV5-1,-,CASSLTGGHQPQHF
TRBJ1-6,TRBV20-1,-,CSASGGFRDNSPLHF
TRBJ1-5,TRBV13,many,CASSKEDQPQHF
TRBJ2-1,TRBV3-1,-,CASSQRGLPPNEQFF
TRBJ1-2,TRBV29-1,many,CSVEGGGSRGYTF
TRBJ1-1,TRBV7-9,few,CASSPHNMNTEAFF
TRBJ2-6,TRBV20-1,-,CSARAPGGLSGANVLTF
TRBJ2-1,TRBV6-8,few,CATPGLLTNEQFF
TRBJ1-2,TRBV24-1,few,CATSDTSPGYTF
TRBJ2-7,TRBV20-1,few,CSASPAHEQYF
TRBJ2-3,TRBV5-1,-,CASSRDGISTDTQYF
TRBJ2-6,TRBV7-6,many,CASSDRDRGSGANVLTF
TRBJ2-7,TRBV11-1,-,CASSPRGNYEQYF
TRBJ1-3,TRBV20-1,-,CSARPTGGISGNTIYF
TRBJ2-3,TRBV28,few,CASSPVWTGERTDTQYF
TRBJ1-1,TRBV7-8,many,CASSLDRNEAFF